Shown below are 9 T cell receptor beta chains from a single sample sequenced in a study of T cell responses to AZD1222 COVID-19 vaccine. Profiling relied on immunoSEQ multiplex PCR, and the TCRdb table lists in-frame clones only, not all of them. This table holds roughly 100,000 clones, over 90% found once. Here the sequenced sample was peripheral blood, taken on day 0 of AZD1222 vaccination. These receptors were taken from an adult in good health.

The V call is TRBV11-3, the J call TRBJ2-1; TRBD2 is a possible D gene (5 bases). CDR1 is SGHNT, CDR2 YENEEA, per germline. CDR3 length equals 14 residues. The V gene lost 1 base and the J gene lost 5 bases, with 9 bases spanning the gap. CDR3 bases: TGTGCCAGCAGCTTAGGTGGGAGTAACAATGAGCAGTTCTTC. Translated, it gives CASSLGGSNNEQFF.

The genes are TRBV10-1 and TRBJ2-1; D may be TRBD1 or TRBD2 (5 bases each). CDR3 length: 15 amino acids. CDR1 and CDR2 (germline): WNHNN, SYGVQD (reference sequence). Trimming cost V 0 bases and J 6 bases, with 12 bases left between them. CDR3 sequence: CASSESGEGINEQFF. For the CDR3, the DNA is TGCGCCAGCAGTGAGTCGGGCGAGGGGATCAATGAGCAGTTCTTC.

This clone has just one count. The gene calls are TRBV28 and TRBJ2-2; D unclear. The CDR3 totals 15 residues. Looked up from germline, CDR1 is MDHEN and CDR2 is SYDVKM. Between the trimmed V and J ends, which lost 2 bases and 0 bases, there was a span of 7 bases. The CDR3 nucleotides read TGTGCCAGCAGTTTACTGGGCACGAACACCGGGGAGCTGTTTTTT. This gives the protein CASSLLGTNTGELFF.

The chain carries TRBV28 and TRBJ2-7; no definite D call. The CDR3 consists of 16 residues. Germline CDR1 is MDHEN and CDR2 is SYDVKM. V was trimmed by 4 bases and J by 1 base, leaving 17 bases between them. The CDR3 DNA reads TGTGCCAGCAGTTCTGCTGGTCTTCCACCTTCCTACGAGCAGTACTTC. It yields the protein CASSSAGLPPSYEQYF.

J is TRBJ2-1 and V is TRBV7-3; D might be TRBD2 (5 bases). The V gene lost 0 bases and the J gene lost 7 bases, with 13 bases spanning the gap. The CDR3 contains 15 residues. Germline loops: CDR1 SGHTA, CDR2 FQGTGA. DNA of the CDR3: TGTGCCAGCAGCTTAACTTTGGGGAGTCCGAATGAGCAGTTCTTC. This gives the protein CASSLTLGSPNEQFF.

The chain employs TRBV5-6 and TRBJ2-3; D is uncertain. The CDR3 runs to 12 residues. The V end lost 5 bases, the J end lost 5 bases, and 9 bases lay between the germline ends. CDR1 is SGHDT, CDR2 YYEEEE, per germline. CDR3 amino acids: CASSWRLDTQYF. For the CDR3, the DNA is TGTGCCAGCAGTTGGAGACTAGATACGCAGTATTTT.

The chain uses TRBV6-2 or TRBV6-3 and TRBJ2-2; unclear D gene. The CDR3 consists of 12 residues. CDR1 is MNHEY, CDR2 SVGEGT, per germline. V shed 5 bases and J shed 5 bases, with 6 bases lying between them. Here the CDR3 reads CASSRSTGELFF. The DNA for the CDR3 is TGTGCCAGCAGTAGGAGTACCGGGGAGCTGTTTTTT.

The rearrangement uses TRBV19 and TRBJ1-2; D is uncertain. The CDR3 totals 12 residues. The ends were cut back, 3 bases at V and 4 bases at J, with 6 bases in the middle. Germline assignment: CDR1 LNHDA and CDR2 SQIVND (reference sequence). The chain's CDR3 is CASSMRTYGYTF. Written as DNA, the CDR3 is TGTGCCAGTAGTATGCGCACCTATGGCTACACCTTC.

The CDR3 DNA reads TGTGCCAGCAGCGTAGAGCCCACAGATACGCAGTATTTT. The encoded protein is CASSVEPTDTQYF. The chain has TRBV9 and TRBJ2-3; no reliable D call. The length of the CDR3 is 13 residues. Per the germline V gene, CDR1 is SGDLS and CDR2 is YYNGEE. Between the trimmed V and J ends, which lost 0 bases and 2 bases, there was a span of 4 bases.